This entry is about one TCR beta chain. V was cut by 8 bases and J by 6 bases, with 23 bases left in between. This CDR3 is built from 17 residues. Germline V CDR1 and CDR2: MNHEY, SVGEGT. A single record per CDR3 protein comes from TCRdb applying MiXCR to the RT-PCR reads. The sample lists about 680,000 distinct CDR3 sequences, about 14% occurring once. The receptor comes from a female donor in good health, serving as a healthy control. The J gene is TRBJ1-6, the V gene TRBV6-2 or TRBV6-3; D call uncertain. Sequences were obtained from memory CD4+ T cells from blood. In DNA, the CDR3 is TGTGCCAGCTTCCTCGGAGGTTCCTATGGAATTAATTCACCCCTCCACTTT. Translation gives CASFLGGSYGINSPLHF.